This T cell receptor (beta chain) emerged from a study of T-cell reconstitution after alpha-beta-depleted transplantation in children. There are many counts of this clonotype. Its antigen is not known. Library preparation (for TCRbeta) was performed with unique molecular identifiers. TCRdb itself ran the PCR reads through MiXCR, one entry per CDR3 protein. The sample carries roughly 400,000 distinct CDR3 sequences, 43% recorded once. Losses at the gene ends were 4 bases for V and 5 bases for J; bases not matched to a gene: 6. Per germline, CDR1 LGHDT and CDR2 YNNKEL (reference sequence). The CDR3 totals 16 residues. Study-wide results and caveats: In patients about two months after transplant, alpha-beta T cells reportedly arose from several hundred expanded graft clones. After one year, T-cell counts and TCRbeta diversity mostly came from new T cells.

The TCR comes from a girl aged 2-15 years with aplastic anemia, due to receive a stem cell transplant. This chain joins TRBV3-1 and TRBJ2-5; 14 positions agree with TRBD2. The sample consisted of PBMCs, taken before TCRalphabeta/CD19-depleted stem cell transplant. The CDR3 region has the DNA TGTGCCAGCAGCCTGACTAGCGGGAGGGCTTGGGAGACCCAGTACTTC. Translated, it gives CASSLTSGRAWETQYF.